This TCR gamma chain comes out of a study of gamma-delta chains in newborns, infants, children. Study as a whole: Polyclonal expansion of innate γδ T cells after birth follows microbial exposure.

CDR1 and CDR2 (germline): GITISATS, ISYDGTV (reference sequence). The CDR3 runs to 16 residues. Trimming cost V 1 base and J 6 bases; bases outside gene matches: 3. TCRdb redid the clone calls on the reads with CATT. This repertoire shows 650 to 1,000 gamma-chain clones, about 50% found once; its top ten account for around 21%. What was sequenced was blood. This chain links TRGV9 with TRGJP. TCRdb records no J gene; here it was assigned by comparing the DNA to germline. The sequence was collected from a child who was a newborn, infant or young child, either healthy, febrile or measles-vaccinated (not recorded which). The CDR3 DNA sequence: TGTGCCTTGTGGGAGGTCTCAGAGTTGGGCAAAAAAATCAAGGTATTT. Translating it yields CALWEVSELGKKIKVF.